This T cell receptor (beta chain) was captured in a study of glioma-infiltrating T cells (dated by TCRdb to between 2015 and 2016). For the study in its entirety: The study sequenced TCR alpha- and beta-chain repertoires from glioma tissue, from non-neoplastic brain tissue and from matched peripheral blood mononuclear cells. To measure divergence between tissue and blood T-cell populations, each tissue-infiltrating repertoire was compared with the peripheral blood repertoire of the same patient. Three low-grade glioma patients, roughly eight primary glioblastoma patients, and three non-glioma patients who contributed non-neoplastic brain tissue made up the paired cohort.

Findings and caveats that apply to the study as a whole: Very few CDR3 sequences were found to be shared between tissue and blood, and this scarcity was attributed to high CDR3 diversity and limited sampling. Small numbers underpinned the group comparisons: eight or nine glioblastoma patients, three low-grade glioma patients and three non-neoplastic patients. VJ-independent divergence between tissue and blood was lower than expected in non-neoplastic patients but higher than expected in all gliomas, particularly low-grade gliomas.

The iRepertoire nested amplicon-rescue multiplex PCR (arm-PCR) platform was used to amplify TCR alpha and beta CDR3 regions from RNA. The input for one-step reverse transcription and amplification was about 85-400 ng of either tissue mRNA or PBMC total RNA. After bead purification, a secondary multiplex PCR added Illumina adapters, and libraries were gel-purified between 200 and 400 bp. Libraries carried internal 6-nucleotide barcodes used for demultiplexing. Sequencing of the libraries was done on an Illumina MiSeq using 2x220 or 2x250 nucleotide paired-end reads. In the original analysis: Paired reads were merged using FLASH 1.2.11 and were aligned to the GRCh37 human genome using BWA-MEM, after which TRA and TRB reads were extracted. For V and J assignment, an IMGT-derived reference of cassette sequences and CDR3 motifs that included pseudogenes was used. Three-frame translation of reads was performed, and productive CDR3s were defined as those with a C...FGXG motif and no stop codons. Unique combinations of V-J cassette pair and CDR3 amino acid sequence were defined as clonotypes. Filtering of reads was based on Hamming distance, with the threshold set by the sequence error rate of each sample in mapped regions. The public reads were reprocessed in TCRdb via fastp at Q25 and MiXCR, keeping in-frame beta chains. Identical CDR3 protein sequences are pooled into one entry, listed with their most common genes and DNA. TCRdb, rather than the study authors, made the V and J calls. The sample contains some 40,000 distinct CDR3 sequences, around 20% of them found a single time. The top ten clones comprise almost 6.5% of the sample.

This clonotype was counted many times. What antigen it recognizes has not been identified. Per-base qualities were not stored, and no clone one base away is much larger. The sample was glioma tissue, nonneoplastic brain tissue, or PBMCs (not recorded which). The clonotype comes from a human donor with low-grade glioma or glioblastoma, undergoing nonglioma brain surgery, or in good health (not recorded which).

For the CDR3, the sequence is CASSEVLGFYNEQFF. In nucleotides, the sequence is TGTGCCAGCAGTGAAGTATTAGGGTTCTACAATGAGCAGTTCTTC. The chain links TRBV2 with TRBJ2-1; a confident D gene designation cannot be given. The CDR3 has 15 amino acids, counting the end cysteine and phenylalanine. The read is trimmed to its CDR3 DNA, 45 bases read in frame from base 1. CDR1 is given as SNHLY and CDR2 as FYNNEI, both from the germline V gene. V lost 1 base and J lost 3 bases; the stretch between them is 10 bases long.